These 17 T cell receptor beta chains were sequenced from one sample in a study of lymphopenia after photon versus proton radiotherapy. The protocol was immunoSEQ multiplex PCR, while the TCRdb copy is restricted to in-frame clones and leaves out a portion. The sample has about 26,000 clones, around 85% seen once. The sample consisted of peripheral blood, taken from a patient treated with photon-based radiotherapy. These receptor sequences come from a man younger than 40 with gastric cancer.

As DNA, the CDR3 is TGTGCCAGCAGCCATGAAGAGCGGGGGGCCCGGGAGACCCAGTACTTC. Its protein is CASSHEERGARETQYF. The V and J genes are TRBV4-2 and TRBJ2-5; TRBD2 agrees at 9 bases. CDR3 length: 16 residues. The germline CDR1 and CDR2 sequences are LGHNA and YNFKEQ. V dropped 3 bases and J dropped 5; count of bases not matched to a gene: 10.

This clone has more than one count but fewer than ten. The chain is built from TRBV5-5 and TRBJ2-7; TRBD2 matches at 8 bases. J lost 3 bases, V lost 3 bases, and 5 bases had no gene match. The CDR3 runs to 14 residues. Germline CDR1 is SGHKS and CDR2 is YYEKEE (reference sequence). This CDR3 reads CASSSGTSRYEQYF. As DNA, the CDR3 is TGTGCCAGCAGCTCCGGGACTAGTCGCTACGAGCAGTACTTC.

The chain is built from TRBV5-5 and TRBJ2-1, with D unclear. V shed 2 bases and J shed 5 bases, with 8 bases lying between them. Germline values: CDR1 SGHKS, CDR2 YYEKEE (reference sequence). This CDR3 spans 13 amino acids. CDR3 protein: CASSFGPDNEQFF. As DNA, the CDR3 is TGTGCCAGCAGCTTTGGGCCCGACAATGAGCAGTTCTTC.

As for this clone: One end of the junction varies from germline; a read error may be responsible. The CDR3 DNA follows: TGTGCAAGCACGAAGGGTGGAAACACCATATATTTT. Translation gives CASTKGGNTIYF. This rearrangement joins TRBV28 to TRBJ1-3; D is unresolved. Germline V gene sequence: CDR1 MDHEN, CDR2 SYDVKM. The CDR3 totals 12 residues.

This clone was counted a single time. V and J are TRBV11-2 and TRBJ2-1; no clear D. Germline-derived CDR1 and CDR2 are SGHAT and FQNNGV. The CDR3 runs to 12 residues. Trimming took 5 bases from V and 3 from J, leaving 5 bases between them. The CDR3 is CASSQIYNEQFF. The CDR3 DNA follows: TGTGCCAGCAGCCAGATCTACAATGAGCAGTTCTTC.

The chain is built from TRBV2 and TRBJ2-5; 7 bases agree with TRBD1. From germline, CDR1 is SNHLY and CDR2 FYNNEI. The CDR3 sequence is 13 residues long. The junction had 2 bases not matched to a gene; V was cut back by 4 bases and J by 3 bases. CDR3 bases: TGTGCCAGCAGTGCAACAGGGGAAGAGACCCAGTACTTC. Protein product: CASSATGEETQYF.

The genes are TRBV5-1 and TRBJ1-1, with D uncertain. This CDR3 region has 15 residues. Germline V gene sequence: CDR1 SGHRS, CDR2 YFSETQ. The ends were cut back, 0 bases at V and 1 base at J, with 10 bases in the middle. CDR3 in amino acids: CASSLAPTGNTEAFF. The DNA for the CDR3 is TGCGCCAGCAGCTTGGCCCCCACGGGGAACACTGAAGCTTTCTTT.

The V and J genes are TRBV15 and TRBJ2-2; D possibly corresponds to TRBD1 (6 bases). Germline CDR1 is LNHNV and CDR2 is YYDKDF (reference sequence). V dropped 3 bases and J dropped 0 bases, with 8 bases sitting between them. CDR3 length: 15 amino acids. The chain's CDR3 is CATSRDRTNTGELFF. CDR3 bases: TGTGCCACCAGCAGGGACAGAACGAACACCGGGGAGCTGTTTTTT.

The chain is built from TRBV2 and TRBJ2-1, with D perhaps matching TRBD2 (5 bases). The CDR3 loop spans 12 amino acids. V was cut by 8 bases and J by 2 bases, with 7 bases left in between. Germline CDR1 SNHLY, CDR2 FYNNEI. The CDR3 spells CASRGTYNEQFF. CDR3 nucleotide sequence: TGTGCCAGCCGAGGGACCTACAATGAGCAGTTCTTC.

CDR3 protein: CASSSPTRGGGPNYGYTF. CDR3 DNA sequence: TGTGCCAGCAGTTCCCCTACTCGTGGGGGGGGACCTAACTATGGCTACACCTTC. The rearrangement links TRBV27 to TRBJ1-2, with D possibly being TRBD1 (5 bases). CDR1 MNHEY and CDR2 SMNVEV come from the germline V gene (reference sequence). The CDR3 extends over 18 amino acids. Trimming removed 4 bases at V and 0 bases at J, with 21 bases between.

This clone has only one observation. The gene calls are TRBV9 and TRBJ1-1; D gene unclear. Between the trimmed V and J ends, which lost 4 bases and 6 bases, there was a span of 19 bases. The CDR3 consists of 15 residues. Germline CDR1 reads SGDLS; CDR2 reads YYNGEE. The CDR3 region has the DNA TGTGCCAGCAGCCCCTCTTTGGGCGCGATACCTGAAGCTTTCTTT. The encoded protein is CASSPSLGAIPEAFF.

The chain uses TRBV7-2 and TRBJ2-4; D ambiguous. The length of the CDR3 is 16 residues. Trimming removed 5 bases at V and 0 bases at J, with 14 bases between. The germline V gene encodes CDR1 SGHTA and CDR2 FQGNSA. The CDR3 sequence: CASSPEPGIAKNIQYF. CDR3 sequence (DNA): TGTGCCAGCAGCCCCGAACCCGGTATAGCCAAAAACATTCAGTACTTC.

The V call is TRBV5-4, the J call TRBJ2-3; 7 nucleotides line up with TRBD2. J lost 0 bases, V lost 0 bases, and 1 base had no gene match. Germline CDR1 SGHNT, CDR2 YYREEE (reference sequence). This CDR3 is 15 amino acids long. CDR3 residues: CASSLDSGSTDTQYF. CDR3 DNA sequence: TGTGCCAGCAGCTTGGATAGCGGGAGCACAGATACGCAGTATTTT.

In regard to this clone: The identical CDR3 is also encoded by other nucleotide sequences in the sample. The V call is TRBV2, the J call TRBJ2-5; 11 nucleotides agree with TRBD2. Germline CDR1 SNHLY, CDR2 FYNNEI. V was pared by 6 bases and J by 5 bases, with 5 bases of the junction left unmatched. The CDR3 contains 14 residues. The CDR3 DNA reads TGTGCCAGCAGAACTAGCGGGAGTCGGGAGACCCAGTACTTC. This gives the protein CASRTSGSRETQYF.

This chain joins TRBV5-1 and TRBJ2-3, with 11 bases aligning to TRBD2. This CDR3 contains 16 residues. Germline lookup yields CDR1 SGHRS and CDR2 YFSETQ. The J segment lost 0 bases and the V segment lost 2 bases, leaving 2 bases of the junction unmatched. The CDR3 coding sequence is TGCGCCAGCAGCTTAAGGACTAGCGGGAGCACAGATACGCAGTATTTT. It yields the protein CASSLRTSGSTDTQYF.

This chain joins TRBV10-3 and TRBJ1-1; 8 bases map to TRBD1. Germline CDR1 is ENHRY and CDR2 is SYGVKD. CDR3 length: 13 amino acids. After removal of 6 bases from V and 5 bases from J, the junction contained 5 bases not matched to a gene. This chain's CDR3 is CAISQGARTEAFF. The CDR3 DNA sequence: TGTGCCATCAGCCAGGGGGCAAGGACTGAAGCTTTCTTT.

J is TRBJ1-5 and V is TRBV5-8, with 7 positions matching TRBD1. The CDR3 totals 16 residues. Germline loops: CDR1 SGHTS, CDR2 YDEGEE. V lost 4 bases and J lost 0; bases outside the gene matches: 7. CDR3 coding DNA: TGTGCCAGCAGCCCCGGGACAGATTATAGCAATCAGCCCCAGCATTTT. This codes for CASSPGTDYSNQPQHF.